The 9 T cell receptor beta chains listed next were all sequenced from one sample in a study of CD8 T cells in Susac syndrome. RNA in amounts of roughly 0.5 to 1 ug was reverse transcribed with random hexamers. TCRdb itself ran the immunoSEQ multiplex PCR reads through MiXCR, one entry per CDR3 protein. The sample includes hundreds of thousands of distinct CDR3 sequences, roughly 84% of them seen just once. The specimen was CD8+ T cells from PBMCs. Receptors originate from a human donor with multiple sclerosis.

This clonotype was counted once. The V gene is TRBV27, the J gene TRBJ1-1; D ambiguous. V lost 5 bases to trimming and J lost 0 bases, with 16 bases between them. CDR3 length equals 16 residues. Germline V gives CDR1 MNHEY, CDR2 SMNVEV (reference sequence). The CDR3 protein is CASSPRIPLLNTEAFF. The CDR3 coding sequence is TGTGCCAGCAGTCCCCGGATCCCCTTACTGAACACTGAAGCTTTCTTT.

This chain links TRBV20-1 with TRBJ2-1; no reliable D call. V was shortened by 0 bases and J by 9 bases, with 12 bases between the two germline ends. This CDR3 is built from 13 residues. Germline loops: CDR1 DFQATT, CDR2 SNEGSKA (reference sequence). This chain's CDR3 is CSARDRLVTEQFF. CDR3 sequence (DNA): TGCAGTGCTAGAGATCGGCTAGTAACTGAGCAGTTCTTC.

The J gene is TRBJ1-2, the V gene TRBV6-5; 12 nucleotides align to TRBD1. CDR1 and CDR2 (germline): MNHEY, SVGAGI. The CDR3 is made up of 18 amino acids. The J segment lost 4 bases and the V segment lost 7 bases, leaving 16 bases of the junction unmatched. The CDR3 region is CASITSRDRGHFGYGYTF. The CDR3, as DNA: TGTGCCAGCATTACATCCCGGGACAGGGGGCACTTTGGCTATGGCTACACCTTC.

This clonotype was seen only once. At one boundary the junction diverges from the germline segment, which might be a read error. The CDR3 sequence is CSAHDSQNPEAFF. CDR3 in DNA: TGCAGTGCTCACGACAGCCAGAACCCTGAAGCTTTCTTT. J is TRBJ1-1 and V is TRBV20-1; the D gene is possibly TRBD1 (5 bases). CDR3 length equals 13 residues. Per the germline V gene, CDR1 is DFQATT and CDR2 is SNEGSKA (reference sequence).

The chain carries TRBV4-1 and TRBJ2-7; 8 nucleotides match TRBD1. The J segment lost 0 bases and the V segment lost 3 bases, leaving 7 bases of the junction unmatched. The CDR3 runs to 16 residues. Germline CDR1 is MGHRA and CDR2 is YSYEKL. In DNA, the CDR3 is TGCGCCAGCAGCCACCGCGGACAGGGAAGCTCCTACGAGCAGTACTTC. Residues: CASSHRGQGSSYEQYF.

The V gene is TRBV6-5, the J gene TRBJ2-3, with D unresolved. CDR3 length equals 17 residues. Trimming took 4 bases from V and 7 from J, leaving 24 bases between them. Germline lookup yields CDR1 MNHEY and CDR2 SVGAGI. Here the CDR3 DNA reads TGTGCCAGCAGTTCCGTTTCCCTTACAAGGTCATTGAATACGCAGTATTTT. Amino acids: CASSSVSLTRSLNTQYF.

The chain links TRBV7-3 to TRBJ1-2, with D hard to call. From germline, CDR1 is SGHTA and CDR2 FQGTGA. V was trimmed by 5 bases and J by 6 bases, leaving 13 bases between them. CDR3 length: 13 amino acids. The CDR3 coding sequence is TGTGCCAGCAGCAGAATAGACGGGCATGGCTACACCTTC. It specifies CASSRIDGHGYTF.

V gene TRBV6-5 combines with J gene TRBJ2-1; the D gene is possibly TRBD2 (6 bases). V was trimmed by 6 bases and J by 10 bases, leaving 22 bases between them. The CDR3 is made up of 15 amino acids. CDR1 MNHEY and CDR2 SVGAGI come from the germline V gene. CDR3 nucleotide sequence: TGTGCCAGCAGCCTATCTTGGACGGGAGCCGTGGAGCAGTTCTTC. Translated, it gives CASSLSWTGAVEQFF.

This chain joins TRBV20-1 and TRBJ2-3, with D perhaps matching TRBD1 or TRBD2 (5 bases each). The germline V and J ends were trimmed by 3 bases and 0 bases, with 22 bases remaining between them. Germline loops: CDR1 DFQATT, CDR2 SNEGSKA (reference sequence). The CDR3 length is 18 residues. DNA of the CDR3: TGCAGTGCTAGTTCGTCGGGGACCGAAGTACCTAGCACAGATACGCAGTATTTT. This translates into CSASSSGTEVPSTDTQYF.